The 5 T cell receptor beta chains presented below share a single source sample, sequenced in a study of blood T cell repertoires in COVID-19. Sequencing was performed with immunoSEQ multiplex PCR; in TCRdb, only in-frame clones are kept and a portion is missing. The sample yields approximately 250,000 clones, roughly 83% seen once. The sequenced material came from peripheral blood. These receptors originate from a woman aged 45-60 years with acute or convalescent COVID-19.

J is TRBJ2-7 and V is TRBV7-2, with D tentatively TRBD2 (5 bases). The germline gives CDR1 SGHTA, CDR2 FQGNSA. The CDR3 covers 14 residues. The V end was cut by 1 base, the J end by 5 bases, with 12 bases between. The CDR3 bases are TGTGCCAGCAGCTTAGGAGGGAGTCGAAACGAGCAGTACTTC. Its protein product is CASSLGGSRNEQYF.

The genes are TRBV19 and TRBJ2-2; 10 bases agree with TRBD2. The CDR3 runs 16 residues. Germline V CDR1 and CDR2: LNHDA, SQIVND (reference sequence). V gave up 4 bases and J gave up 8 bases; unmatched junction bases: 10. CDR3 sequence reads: CASSTSGSGGAGELFF. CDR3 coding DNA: TGTGCCAGTAGTACCTCCGGGAGCGGGGGGGCAGGGGAGCTGTTTTTT. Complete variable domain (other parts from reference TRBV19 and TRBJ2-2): DGGITQSPKYLFRKEGQNVTLSCEQNLNHDAMYWYRQDPGQGLRLIYYSQIVNDFQKGDIAEGYSVSREKKESFPLTVTSAQKNPTAFYLCASSTSGSGGAGELFFGEGSRLTVL.

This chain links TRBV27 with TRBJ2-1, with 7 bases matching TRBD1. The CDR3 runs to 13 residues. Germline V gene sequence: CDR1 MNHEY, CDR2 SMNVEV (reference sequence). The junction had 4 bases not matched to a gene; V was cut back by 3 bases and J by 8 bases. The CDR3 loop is CASSFQGVDEQFF. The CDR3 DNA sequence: TGTGCCAGCAGTTTTCAGGGGGTCGATGAGCAGTTCTTC.

For the CDR3, the DNA is TGTGCCAGCAATTTTAACGGGATGAACACTGAAGCTTTCTTT. As protein: CASNFNGMNTEAFF. V is TRBV6-5 and J is TRBJ1-1; D not resolved. The germline V and J ends were trimmed by 7 bases and 0 bases, with 12 bases remaining between them. CDR3 length: 14 amino acids. Germline CDR1 reads MNHEY; CDR2 reads SVGAGI.

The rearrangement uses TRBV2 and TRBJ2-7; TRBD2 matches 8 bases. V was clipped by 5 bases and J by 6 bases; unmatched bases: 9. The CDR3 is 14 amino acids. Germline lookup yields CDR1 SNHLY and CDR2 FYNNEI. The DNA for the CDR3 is TGTGCCAGCAGTCTCTTACGGGAGGGCCTCGAGCAGTACTTC. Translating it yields CASSLLREGLEQYF.